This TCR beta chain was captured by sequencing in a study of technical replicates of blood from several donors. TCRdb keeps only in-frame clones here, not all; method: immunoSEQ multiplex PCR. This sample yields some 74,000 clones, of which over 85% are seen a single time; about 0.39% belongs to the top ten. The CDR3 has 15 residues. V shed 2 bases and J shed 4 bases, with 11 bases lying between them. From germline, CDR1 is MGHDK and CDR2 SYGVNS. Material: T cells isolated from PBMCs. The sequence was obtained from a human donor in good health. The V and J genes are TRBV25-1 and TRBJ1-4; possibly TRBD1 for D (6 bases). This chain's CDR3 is CASSEAGVHNEKLFF. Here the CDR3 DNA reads TGTGCCAGCAGTGAAGCAGGGGTTCATAATGAAAAACTGTTTTTT.